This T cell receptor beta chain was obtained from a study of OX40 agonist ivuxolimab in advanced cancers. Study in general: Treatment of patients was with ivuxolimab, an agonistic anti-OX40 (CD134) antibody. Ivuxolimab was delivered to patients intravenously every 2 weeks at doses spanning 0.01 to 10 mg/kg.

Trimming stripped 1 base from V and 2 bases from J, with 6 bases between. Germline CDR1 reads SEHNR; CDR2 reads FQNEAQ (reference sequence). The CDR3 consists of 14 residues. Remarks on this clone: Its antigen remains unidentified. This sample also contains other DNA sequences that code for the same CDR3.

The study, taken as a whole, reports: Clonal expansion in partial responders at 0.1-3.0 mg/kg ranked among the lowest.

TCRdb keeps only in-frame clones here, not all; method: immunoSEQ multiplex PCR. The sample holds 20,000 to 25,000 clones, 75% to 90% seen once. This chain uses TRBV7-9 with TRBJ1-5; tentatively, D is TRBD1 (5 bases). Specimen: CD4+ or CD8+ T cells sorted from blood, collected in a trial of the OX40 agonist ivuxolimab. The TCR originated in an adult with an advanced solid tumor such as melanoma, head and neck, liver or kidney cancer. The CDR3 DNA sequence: TGTGCCAGCAGCTTAGGAGGGGGCAATCAGCCCCAGCATTTT. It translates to CASSLGGGNQPQHF. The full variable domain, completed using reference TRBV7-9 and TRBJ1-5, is DTGVSQNPRHKITKRGQNVTFRCDPISEHNRLYWYRQTLGQGPEFLTYFQNEAQLEKSRLLSDRFSAERPKGSFSTLEIQRTEQGDSAMYLCASSLGGGNQPQHFGDGTRLSIL.